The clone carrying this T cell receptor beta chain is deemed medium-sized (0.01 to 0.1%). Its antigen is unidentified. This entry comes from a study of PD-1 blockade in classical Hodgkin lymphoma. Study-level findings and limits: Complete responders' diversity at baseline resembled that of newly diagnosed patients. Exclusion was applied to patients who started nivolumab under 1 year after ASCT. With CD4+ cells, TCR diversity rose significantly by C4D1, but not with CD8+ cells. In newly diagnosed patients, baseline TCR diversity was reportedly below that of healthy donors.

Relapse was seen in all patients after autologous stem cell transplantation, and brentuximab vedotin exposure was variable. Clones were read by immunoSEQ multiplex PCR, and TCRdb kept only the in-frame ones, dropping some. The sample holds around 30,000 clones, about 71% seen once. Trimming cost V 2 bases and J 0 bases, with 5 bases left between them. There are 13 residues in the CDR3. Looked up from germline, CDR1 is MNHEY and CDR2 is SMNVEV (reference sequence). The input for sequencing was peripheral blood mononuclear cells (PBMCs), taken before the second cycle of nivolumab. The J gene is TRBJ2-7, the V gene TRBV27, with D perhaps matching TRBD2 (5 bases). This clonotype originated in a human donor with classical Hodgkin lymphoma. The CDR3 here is CASSLRGSYEQYF. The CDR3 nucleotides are TGTGCCAGCAGTTTACGGGGCTCCTACGAGCAGTACTTC.